The 4 T cell receptor beta chains below all came from one sample that was sequenced in a study of T-cell reconstitution after alpha-beta-depleted transplantation in children (dated by TCRdb to the mid-2010s). The treatment or condition label on this specimen signifies: allogeneic hematopoietic cell transplantation with graft depleted of TCRalphabeta T cells and CD19 B cells. The library was produced with PCR. The reads were generated on an Illumina HiSeq 2500. TCR library preparation used molecular barcoding, with unique molecular identifiers applied to normalize quantification of the TCRbeta repertoire. Clones were called with MiXCR by TCRdb after fastp trimmed the public reads at Q25, and only in-frame beta chains were retained. Rows with a matching CDR3 protein are joined into one entry that keeps the most common DNA and genes. This sample lists 97,000 or so distinct CDR3 sequences; 7% to 8% were detected once. The leading ten clones occupy about 16% of the sample.

Sequences were derived from PBMCs, sampled before TCRalphabeta/CD19-depleted stem cell transplant. Source of these receptors: a boy aged 2 to 10 with acute lymphoblastic leukemia, due to receive a stem cell transplant.

The chain is built from TRBV29-1 and TRBJ1-2; 10 nucleotides align to TRBD1. CDR1 SQVTM and CDR2 ANQGSEA come from the germline V gene. This CDR3 spans 14 amino acids. Trimming at V came to 6 bases and at J to 2 bases, leaving 6 bases not matched to a gene. The CDR3 DNA is TGCAGCGTGACAGGGGGCAGGGTGAACTATGGCTACACCTTC. Its translation is CSVTGGRVNYGYTF.

The sample holds many counts of this clonotype. The CDR3 reads CASSAGRAGELFF. In DNA form, the CDR3 reads TGTGCCAGCAGTGCCGGTAGGGCCGGGGAGCTGTTTTTT. This chain connects TRBV9 to TRBJ2-2, with D hard to call. This CDR3 is 13 amino acids long. Germline lookup yields CDR1 SGDLS and CDR2 YYNGEE. Trimming removed 5 bases from V and 6 bases from J, with 11 bases in between.

This clonotype was seen only a few times. J is TRBJ2-5 and V is TRBV20-1; D is undetermined. The CDR3 spans 15 residues. The germline CDR1 and CDR2 sequences are DFQATT and SNEGSKA (reference sequence). Between the trimmed V and J ends, which lost 6 bases and 0 bases, there was a span of 17 bases. CDR3 nucleotide sequence: TGCAGTGCCAGAAGCCCCTTCGTGTACCAAGAGACCCAGTACTTC. Its protein is CSARSPFVYQETQYF.

The V call is TRBV19, the J call TRBJ1-1; D is perhaps TRBD1 (5 bases). This CDR3 has 14 residues. The V end was cut by 5 bases, the J end by 1 base, with 11 bases between. The germline V gene has CDR1 LNHDA and CDR2 SQIVND (reference sequence). The CDR3 nucleotides read TGTGCCAGTAGTGACCGGGGCGGGAACACTGAAGCTTTCTTT. It specifies CASSDRGGNTEAFF.